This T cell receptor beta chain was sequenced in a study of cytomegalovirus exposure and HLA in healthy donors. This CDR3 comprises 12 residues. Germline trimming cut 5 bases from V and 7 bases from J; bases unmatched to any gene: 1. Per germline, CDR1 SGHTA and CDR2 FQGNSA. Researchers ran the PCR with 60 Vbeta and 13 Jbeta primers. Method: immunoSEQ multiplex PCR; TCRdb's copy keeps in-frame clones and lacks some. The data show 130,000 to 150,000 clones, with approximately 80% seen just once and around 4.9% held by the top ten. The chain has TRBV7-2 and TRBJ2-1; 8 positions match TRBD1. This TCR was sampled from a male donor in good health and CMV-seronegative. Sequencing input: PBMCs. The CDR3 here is CASSRTGNEQFF. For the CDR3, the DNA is TGTGCCAGCAGCCGGACAGGGAATGAGCAGTTCTTC. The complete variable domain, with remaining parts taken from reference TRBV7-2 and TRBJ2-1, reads GAGVSQSPSNKVTEKGKDVELRCDPISGHTALYWYRQSLGQGLEFLIYFQGNSAPDKSGLPSDRFSAERTGGSVSTLTIQRTQQEDSAVYLCASSRTGNEQFFGPGTRLTVL.